The sequence of this TCR beta chain was determined in a study of blood T cell repertoires in COVID-19 (TCRdb year 2020). With respect to the entire study: Collaborator samples came from the United States, Italy and Spain and covered acute and convalescent phases of COVID-19. HLA class I and class II types, where available, came from metadata supplied by the sample provider rather than from assay-based typing. The prospective study material was composed of cDNA or gDNA derived from T cells, B-cell-depleted T cells, or PBMCs. A de-identified subject ID, COVID-19 status, age in years and sex were almost always included in the sample metadata. Subjects who had been exposed to COVID-19, were actively infected with it, or had recovered from it provided the deeply sampled blood TCRbeta repertoires that made up the dataset. The repertoires were released in a freely available public database intended as a resource for research on the immune response to SARS-CoV-2. The samples were drawn from two sources: the first 160 participants of the ongoing ImmuneRACE study, and 1,000 to 1,500 subjects contributed by 6 global collaborators. Study-wide conclusions, independent of this receptor: Clinical and demographic metadata were provided uncurated, with the amount varying by source and participant.

TCRbeta CDR3 regions were amplified from genomic DNA by means of the immunoSEQ Assay, a bias-controlled multiplex PCR. The study's own analysis went as follows. The number of nucleated cells in each sample was estimated from the amplification of reference gene primers within the assay. To quantify the absolute abundance of each unique TCRbeta CDR3 rearrangement, sequence reads were collapsed and filtered. For each sample, productive Simpson clonality was calculated as the square root of Simpson's diversity index over productive rearrangements. TCRdb re-hosts the immuneACCESS table, in-frame sequences only. Its copies lack some clones; in the studies checked, an unresolved V gene accounts for under half of them, and the cause for the rest is not known. V, J and clone size are those of that table, while D and trimming were read from the DNA. The sample yields roughly 460,000 clones; around 90% were counted once. The ten most abundant clones make up 0.7% to 1% of the sample.

From the cysteine up to the phenylalanine, the CDR3 has a length of 13 residues. Solely the CDR3 DNA is kept, with 39 bases framed from the first base. CDR1 and CDR2 (SGHNT, YYREEE) derive from the germline V gene (reference sequence). The V end loses 2 bases and the J end loses 5 bases, and a stretch of 10 bases separates them. For this clone: Its cognate antigen has yet to be identified. Per-base qualities were not stored, and no clone one base away is much larger.

One collaborating source in Seattle enrolled patients while the patients were actively infected and followed the patients over time throughout the course of disease. Each collaborating institution followed its own protocols to collect whole blood in K2EDTA tubes. For TCRbeta analysis, collaborator samples were shipped as frozen whole blood, as isolated PBMCs, or as DNA extracted from either sample type. This clonotype was obtained from a man aged 18 to 30 with COVID-19, enrolled during active disease. The V gene is TRBV5-4 and the J gene is TRBJ2-5; TRBD2 is perhaps the D gene, given 6 matching bases. Sequencing was carried out using peripheral blood. The CDR3 amino acid sequence is: CASSFPGAETQYF. The DNA reads TGTGCCAGCAGCTTTCCGGGAGCCGAGACCCAGTACTTC.